The 25 T cell receptor beta chains below all came from one sample that was sequenced in a study of T cell clonality in common variable immunodeficiency. Study-level findings and limits: In common variable immunodeficiency, TCR beta chains reportedly carried fewer deletions and N-nucleotide insertions.

Their cognate antigens are unknown. The protocol was immunoSEQ multiplex PCR, while the TCRdb copy is restricted to in-frame clones and leaves out a portion. The table lists about 28,000 clones, with no singletons. Material: peripheral blood mononuclear cells. These TCRs come from a human donor with common variable immunodeficiency.

This clone qualifies as medium-sized. The read falls 3 residues short of the CDR3 end, and the missing part is taken from the germline J gene. V gene TRBV20-1 combines with J gene TRBJ1-2; weak D call: TRBD1 (5 bases). Trimming shortened V by 2 bases and J by 1 base, and 8 bases separated the two germline ends. The CDR3 totals 13 residues. CDR1 and CDR2 (germline): DFQATT, SNEGSKA (reference sequence). Incomplete CDR3 DNA: TGCAGTGCTAGACAGGGTTATAACTATGGC. As protein: CSARQGYNYG. The complete CDR3 reads CSARQGYNYGYTF.

This clone occurred many times. The sequence runs out 3 residues before the end of the CDR3; the remainder is reconstructed from the germline J gene. V and J are TRBV7-9 and TRBJ1-1, with 8 bases fitting TRBD1. The junction had 9 bases not matched to a gene; V was cut back by 3 bases and J by 6 bases. The germline gives CDR1 SEHNR, CDR2 FQNEAQ (reference sequence). CDR3 length: 15 amino acids. The CDR3 spells CASSFVGAGGSEAFF. The part of the CDR3 DNA that was read is TGTGCCAGCAGCTTTGTAGGGGCAGGGGGCTCTGAA. The entire variable domain, with the rest obtained from reference TRBV7-9 and TRBJ1-1, is as follows: DTGVSQNPRHKITKRGQNVTFRCDPISEHNRLYWYRQTLGQGPEFLTYFQNEAQLEKSRLLSDRFSAERPKGSFSTLEIQRTEQGDSAMYLCASSFVGAGGSEAFFGQGTRLTVV.

In this sample, this clone turned up a few times. The CDR3 extends 3 residues past the end of the read, so its final part is completed from the germline J gene. The rearrangement uses TRBV20-1 and TRBJ2-5; D gene ambiguous. The CDR3 is 14 residues long. The V end lost 0 bases, the J end lost 5 bases, and 13 bases lay between the germline ends. CDR1 DFQATT and CDR2 SNEGSKA come from the germline V gene (reference sequence). The part of the CDR3 DNA that was read is TGCAGTGCTAGAGATAGGGTCCCCGTGGAGACC. As protein: CSARDRVPVET. The whole CDR3 sequence reads CSARDRVPVETQYF.

This clone was seen at least ten times. The CDR3 goes on 3 residues after the read ends, and that part is filled in from the germline J gene. The chain carries TRBV7-2 and TRBJ1-2, with D unresolved. The CDR3 is 13 residues long. Between the trimmed V and J ends, which lost 1 base and 6 bases, there was a span of 9 bases. In germline, CDR1 is SGHTA, CDR2 FQGNSA. The CDR3 DNA, read in part, is TGTGCCAGCAGCTTAGGCCCCGGGGATGGC. Protein sequence: CASSLGPGDG. The whole CDR3 protein is CASSLGPGDGYTF.

Concerning this clone: The read ends 3 residues early relative to the CDR3; the germline J gene fills the gap. The rearrangement uses TRBV18 and TRBJ1-3, with D tentatively TRBD1 (5 bases). In germline, CDR1 is KGHSH, CDR2 LQKENI. The CDR3 is 19 amino acids. Trimming pared 1 base from V and 0 bases from J, leaving 19 bases between. The covered CDR3 bases are TGTGCCAGCTCACCACTCCCAAACAGGAGGAGTGACTCTGGAAACACC. Protein: CASSPLPNRRSDSGNT. The whole CDR3 is CASSPLPNRRSDSGNTIYF.

This clone was seen more than once but under ten times. The CDR3 goes on 3 residues after the read ends, and that part is filled in from the germline J gene. V and J are TRBV30 and TRBJ2-5; 7 positions match TRBD1. There are 13 residues in the CDR3. Germline-derived CDR1 and CDR2 are GTSNPN and SVGIG (reference sequence). Germline trimming cut 3 bases from V and 7 bases from J; bases unmatched to any gene: 8. The part of the CDR3 DNA that was read is TGTGCCTGGAGGGAGACAGGGAGTTGGACC. Protein: CAWRETGSWT. The whole CDR3 region reads CAWRETGSWTQYF.

This clone was recorded many times. The read ends 3 residues early relative to the CDR3; the germline J gene fills the gap. The gene calls are TRBV5-1 and TRBJ2-7, with TRBD2 as a possible D gene (7 bases). The CDR3 is 13 residues long. The V and J ends lost 9 bases and 5 bases respectively, with 18 bases between them. Germline V gene data show CDR1 as SGHRS and CDR2 as YFSETQ. The sequenced CDR3 bases are TGCGCCATCCCTGGGGGGGGCCCCCACGAG. Amino acid sequence: CAIPGGGPHE. The CDR3 in its entirety is CAIPGGGPHEQYF.

With regard to this clone: The observed sequence ends 3 residues before the CDR3 terminus, with the missing tail filled in from the germline J gene. The V gene is TRBV7-2, the J gene TRBJ1-2; D perhaps matches TRBD1 (6 bases). The CDR3 spans 13 residues. CDR1 and CDR2 from the germline V gene are SGHTA and FQGNSA. Trimming left V 4 bases short and J 2 bases short, with 8 bases between. The CDR3 here is CASSSGQNYGYTF. The DNA read from the CDR3 is TGTGCCAGCAGCTCGGGACAAAACTATGGC.

This clone was seen many times. Read coverage stops 3 residues before the CDR3 terminus; the germline J gene supplies the remainder. This rearrangement joins TRBV7-2 to TRBJ2-5; 10 bases align to TRBD2. This CDR3 has 15 residues. Germline loops: CDR1 SGHTA, CDR2 FQGNSA. J gave up 5 bases and V 1 base, and 4 bases lay outside the gene matches. Here the CDR3 reads CASSLGSGGRETQYF. The sequenced CDR3 bases are TGTGCCAGCAGCTTAGGTAGCGGGGGGCGTGAGACC. Together with reference TRBV7-2 and TRBJ2-5, the CDR3 gives the full variable domain: GAGVSQSPSNKVTEKGKDVELRCDPISGHTALYWYRQSLGQGLEFLIYFQGNSAPDKSGLPSDRFSAERTGGSVSTLTIQRTQQEDSAVYLCASSLGSGGRETQYFGPGTRLLVL.

Concerning this clone: Coverage ceases 3 residues before the CDR3 finishes, and the germline J gene fills in the end. This chain links TRBV10-1 with TRBJ2-5, with D hard to call. Germline V gene lookup returns CDR1 WNHNN and CDR2 SYGVQD (reference sequence). V was trimmed by 4 bases and J by 2 bases, leaving 8 bases between them. This CDR3 region has 13 residues. CDR3: CASSVTPQETQYF. Incomplete CDR3 DNA: TGCGCCAGCAGTGTTACTCCTCAAGAGACC.

This clone was recorded a few times. The CDR3 is cut off 3 residues early in the read; its end comes from the germline J gene. The gene calls are TRBV20-1 and TRBJ2-3; D is undetermined. The ends were cut back, 3 bases at V and 3 bases at J, with 13 bases in the middle. Germline lookup yields CDR1 DFQATT and CDR2 SNEGSKA (reference sequence). The CDR3 contains 14 residues. The CDR3 bases that were read are TGCAGTGCTAGCCCACTAACTGCGACAGATACG. Translating gives CSASPLTATDT. The entire CDR3 protein is CSASPLTATDTQYF.

This clone was seen a handful of times. From the germline J gene comes the end of the CDR3, since the read stops 3 residues before it. The chain combines TRBV6-1 with TRBJ2-3; perhaps TRBD1 as D (5 bases). V was pared by 4 bases and J by 2 bases, with 13 bases between. This CDR3 spans 15 amino acids. Looked up from germline, CDR1 is MNHNS and CDR2 is SASEGT. CDR3 residues: CASSGQVGATDTQYF. CDR3 DNA (partial): TGTGCCAGCAGTGGACAAGTTGGGGCCACAGATACG.

In this sample, this clone turned up many times. CDR3: CASSLASTTEAFF. CDR3 DNA (partial): TGTGCCAGCAGCTTAGCCAGTACGACTGAA. This chain uses TRBV7-6 with TRBJ1-1; D call uncertain. The read falls 3 residues short of the CDR3 end, and the missing part is taken from the germline J gene. CDR1 and CDR2 (germline): SGHVS, FNYEAQ. There are 13 residues in the CDR3. With 0 bases removed from V and 5 bases from J, the gap between germline ends came to 7 bases.

A few counts support this clone. Read sequence stops 3 residues before the CDR3 end, and the germline J gene provides the missing end. V gene TRBV7-6 combines with J gene TRBJ2-3, with D perhaps matching TRBD2 (5 bases). The CDR3 sequence is 13 residues long. Trimming took 1 base from V and 6 from J, leaving 8 bases between them. Looked up from germline, CDR1 is SGHVS and CDR2 is FNYEAQ. The sequenced CDR3 bases are TGTGCCAGCAGCTTAGATTCGGGGGATACG. Its translation is CASSLDSGDT. The CDR3 as a whole reads CASSLDSGDTQYF.

The sample holds a few counts of this clone. The CDR3 end falls 3 residues outside the read, so it is completed with the germline J gene. The rearrangement joins TRBV19 to TRBJ1-5; 7 nucleotides align to TRBD1. The CDR3 extends over 14 amino acids. Germline V gene lookup returns CDR1 LNHDA and CDR2 SQIVND (reference sequence). J gave up 6 bases and V 6 bases, and 8 bases lay outside the gene matches. CDR3 loop: CASRTGTGSQPQHF. The DNA read from the CDR3 is TGTGCCAGTAGGACAGGGACTGGCAGTCAGCCC.

At least ten counts were recorded for this clone. The CDR3 is cut off 3 residues early in the read; its end comes from the germline J gene. The chain joins TRBV7-3 to TRBJ2-1; 7 bases fit TRBD1. V lost 2 bases, J lost 4 bases, and 5 bases stayed unmatched. The CDR3 loop spans 15 amino acids. Germline CDR1 reads SGHTA; CDR2 reads FQGTGA. This CDR3 reads CASSLGPGGYNEQFF. The covered CDR3 bases are TGTGCCAGCAGCTTAGGTCCAGGGGGTTACAATGAG.

In its sample, this clone was seen a few times. The CDR3 end is not reached by the read, which stops 3 residues before it; the germline J gene fills it in. The rearrangement joins TRBV7-9 to TRBJ1-2; D perhaps matches TRBD1 (5 bases). In germline, CDR1 is SEHNR, CDR2 FQNEAQ (reference sequence). The CDR3 has 14 residues. V was pared by 2 bases and J by 2 bases, with 9 bases between. The CDR3 sequence: CASSLMAGNYGYTF. Incomplete CDR3 DNA: TGTGCCAGCAGCTTAATGGCAGGGAACTATGGC. Together with reference TRBV7-9 and TRBJ1-2, the CDR3 gives the full variable domain: DTGVSQNPRHKITKRGQNVTFRCDPISEHNRLYWYRQTLGQGPEFLTYFQNEAQLEKSRLLSDRFSAERPKGSFSTLEIQRTEQGDSAMYLCASSLMAGNYGYTFGSGTRLTVV.

CDR3 bases read: TGCAGTGCTAGTTCTCAGCGGGGGGCCTCCTTCCAAGAGACC. Protein: CSASSQRGASFQET. From start to end, the CDR3 is CSASSQRGASFQETQYF. The chain has TRBV20-1 and TRBJ2-5, with 9 bases lining up with TRBD2. The read stops 3 residues short of the end of the CDR3; the missing end is completed from the germline J gene. Germline V gene data show CDR1 as DFQATT and CDR2 as SNEGSKA (reference sequence). The CDR3 loop spans 17 amino acids. The junction had 12 bases not matched to a gene; V was cut back by 3 bases and J by 1 base.

On this clone itself: The CDR3 goes on 3 residues after the read ends, and that part is filled in from the germline J gene. The chain has TRBV19 and TRBJ1-1; D gene ambiguous. CDR3 length: 15 residues. Trimming pared 2 bases from V and 4 bases from J, leaving 14 bases between. Germline V gene data show CDR1 as LNHDA and CDR2 as SQIVND (reference sequence). CDR3 DNA, as far as it was read: TGTGCCAGTAGTATAATCGGCGGCCACCTCACTGAA. Amino acids: CASSIIGGHLTE. In full, the CDR3 reads CASSIIGGHLTEAFF.

This clone was seen at least ten times. The missing CDR3 end, 3 residues past where the read stops, is filled in from the germline J gene. This chain connects TRBV29-1 to TRBJ1-1; D unclear. V was cut by 3 bases and J by 7 bases, with 9 bases left in between. Germline loops: CDR1 SQVTM, CDR2 ANQGSEA. The CDR3 contains 11 residues. The CDR3 here is CSVDTVSEAFF. The CDR3 DNA, read in part, is TGCAGCGTTGACACAGTCAGTGAA.

Regarding this clone: The read ends 3 residues before the CDR3 terminus; that terminus is restored from the germline J gene. This chain links TRBV7-9 with TRBJ2-7; D gene unclear. The length of the CDR3 is 14 residues. V was clipped by 4 bases and J by 2 bases, with 12 bases between them. Germline CDR1 and CDR2: SEHNR and FQNEAQ (reference sequence). The sequenced part of the CDR3 DNA is TGTGCCAGCAGCTCTAGTGCGGCAGCCTACGAG. Residues: CASSSSAAAYE. The complete CDR3 reads CASSSSAAAYEQYF.

This clone occurred many times. The observed sequence ends 3 residues before the CDR3 terminus, with the missing tail filled in from the germline J gene. The chain is built from TRBV29-1 and TRBJ1-1; a possible D gene is TRBD1 (5 bases). The germline V and J ends were trimmed by 3 bases and 1 base, with 15 bases remaining between them. The V gene's germline CDR1 is SQVTM and CDR2 ANQGSEA. The CDR3 totals 15 residues. The CDR3 sequence: CSVEALAGPNTEAFF. The CDR3 bases that were read are TGCAGCGTTGAGGCCCTAGCGGGGCCGAACACTGAA.

The table lists this clone with many counts. The read halts 3 residues ahead of the CDR3 end, with the missing end drawn from the germline J gene. V usage is TRBV28 and J usage is TRBJ1-5; TRBD1 matches at 7 bases. The CDR3 consists of 16 residues. The trim removed 5 bases at V and 0 bases at J, leaving 7 bases unmatched. Germline CDR1 is MDHEN and CDR2 is SYDVKM. The sequenced CDR3 bases are TGTGCCAGCAGTCCCTGGACAGGATGTAGCAATCAGCCC. Amino acid sequence: CASSPWTGCSNQP. The CDR3 as a whole reads CASSPWTGCSNQPQHF.

This clone was picked up many times. The read ends 3 residues before the CDR3 terminus; that terminus is restored from the germline J gene. This chain connects TRBV5-4 to TRBJ2-4; TRBD1 matches 7 bases. Germline lookup yields CDR1 SGHNT and CDR2 YYREEE (reference sequence). This CDR3 contains 14 residues. The V gene end was trimmed by 2 bases and the J gene end by 5 bases; junction bases not matched to a gene: 4. The covered CDR3 bases are TGTGCCAGCAGCTTAGGGGGACAGCAAAACATT. Translating it yields CASSLGGQQNI. The whole CDR3 is CASSLGGQQNIQYF. Variable domain in full (rest from reference TRBV5-4 and TRBJ2-4): ETGVTQSPTHLIKTRGQQVTLRCSSQSGHNTVSWYQQALGQGPQFIFQYYREEENGRGNFPPRFSGLQFPNYSSELNVNALELDDSALYLCASSLGGQQNIQYFGAGTRLSVL.

As regards this clone: The read finishes 3 residues shy of the CDR3 end, and the germline J gene is used to complete it. The chain carries TRBV5-1 and TRBJ1-1; tentative D call: TRBD1 (5 bases). Trimming stripped 6 bases from V and 5 bases from J, with 11 bases between. The CDR3 consists of 12 residues. Looked up from germline, CDR1 is SGHRS and CDR2 is YFSETQ. The covered CDR3 bases are TGCGCCAGCAAGGGGCAGGATACTGAA. Its protein product is CASKGQDTE. The whole CDR3 sequence reads CASKGQDTEAFF.